This T cell receptor (beta chain) was observed in a study of Graves' ophthalmopathy and Graves' hyperthyroidism. At the level of the study: Specimen type is peripheral blood, obtained at initial diagnosis before any treatment.

The trim removed 2 bases at V and 5 bases at J, leaving 13 bases unmatched. This CDR3 spans 17 amino acids. CDR1 and CDR2 from the germline V gene are DFQATT and SNEGSKA (reference sequence). Study-level points and caveats: Detected in blood as well were most expanded thyroid clonotypes with frequency above 0.001. The model's prediction of ophthalmopathy progression had around 70% sensitivity and roughly 77% specificity.

RNA transcripts were the source from which TCR beta CDR3 regions were amplified. HTBI primers were employed in first-round RT-PCR, then a second-round multiplex PCR followed. MiXCR, run by TCRdb on the multiplex PCR reads, gives a single entry per CDR3 protein. Here the sample spans approximately 700,000 distinct CDR3 sequences, roughly 40% being singletons. For this clonotype: Antigen specificity is unknown.

Other autoimmune disease, uncontrolled infection, pregnancy and lactation led to exclusion. This chain links TRBV20-1 with TRBJ2-2; 8 nucleotides agree with TRBD1. This TCR derives from an adult man with Graves' ophthalmopathy. Sequencing was done on a sample of peripheral blood. Written as DNA, the CDR3 is TGCAGTGCTAGACCTCCGGGCAGGGGGCGCGTAACCGGGGAGCTGTTTTTT. Protein product: CSARPPGRGRVTGELFF.